This T cell receptor (beta chain) was recorded in a study of T cells in Graves' hyperthyroidism and ophthalmopathy. There were TCR beta CDR3 regions amplified from RNA transcripts. Researchers ran a first-round RT-PCR on the TCR CDR3 using the HTBI primer set. TCRdb re-called the multiplex PCR reads through MiXCR, storing one row per CDR3 protein. In the table there are 350,000 to 450,000 distinct CDR3 sequences, roughly 13% of which are singletons. Study observations and caveats: Blood also showed most of the thyroid clonotypes that were expanded above 0.001. Separating ophthalmopathy from stable hyperthyroidism was achieved by a 13 V-J model.

This clonotype was counted many times. Its target is unknown. The study enrolled patients aged 18 to 65 with newly diagnosed hyperthyroidism of under 2 months' duration. The V and J ends lost 6 bases and 7 bases respectively, with 22 bases between them. The CDR3 loop spans 15 amino acids. Germline assignment: CDR1 MNHNS and CDR2 SASEGT. Sample: blood. The chain uses TRBV6-1 and TRBJ2-7; D is perhaps TRBD2 (5 bases). This TCR was sampled from a woman aged 55-75 years with Graves' hyperthyroidism. The CDR3 spells CASRYSSGNGGEQYF. The CDR3 DNA sequence: TGTGCCAGCAGATATAGCTCGGGGAATGGAGGTGAGCAGTACTTC.